Presented here are 3 T cell receptor beta chains from one specimen sequenced in a study of post-analysis software for immune sequencing data. Study findings and constraints: Elevated frequency relative to controls characterized several TRBV segments in patients, TRBV5-6, TRBV5-1 and TRBV20-1 among them.

Their cognate antigens are unknown. Incorporated into the TCR beta cDNA libraries were unique molecular identifiers, which served to reduce PCR and sequencing biases. Each CDR3 protein gets one entry after TCRdb re-called the PCR reads with MiXCR. In the table there are approximately 630,000 distinct CDR3 sequences, 55% to 70% of which are singletons. Sequences were obtained from blood. The receptors stem from a girl under 10 years old with multiple sclerosis.

The chain recombines TRBV20-1 with TRBJ2-1; a weak D match, TRBD2 (7 bases). The CDR3 contains 14 residues. Trimming left V 6 bases short and J 3 bases short, with 15 bases between. The germline gives CDR1 DFQATT, CDR2 SNEGSKA (reference sequence). The CDR3 DNA follows: TGCAGTGCGGCTCGGGGGGCCATCTACAATGAGCAGTTCTTC. This encodes CSAARGAIYNEQFF.

V is TRBV7-3 and J is TRBJ2-7; D may be TRBD1 or TRBD2 (5 bases each). The CDR3 runs 14 residues. V dropped 6 bases and J dropped 2 bases, with 14 bases sitting between them. CDR1 is SGHTA and CDR2 is FQGTGA in the germline V gene. For the CDR3, the DNA is TGTGCCAGCAGGCCTCCAGGGACGACCTACGAGCAGTACTTC. Residues: CASRPPGTTYEQYF.

The CDR3 spells CASSLLGGSTGELFF. DNA for the CDR3: TGTGCCAGCAGCTTATTGGGGGGGAGCACCGGGGAGCTGTTTTTT. This chain joins TRBV7-2 and TRBJ2-2; 7 bases are a match to TRBD2. The CDR3 runs 15 residues. Germline V lookup: CDR1 SGHTA, CDR2 FQGNSA. V dropped 2 bases and J dropped 4; count of bases not matched to a gene: 4.